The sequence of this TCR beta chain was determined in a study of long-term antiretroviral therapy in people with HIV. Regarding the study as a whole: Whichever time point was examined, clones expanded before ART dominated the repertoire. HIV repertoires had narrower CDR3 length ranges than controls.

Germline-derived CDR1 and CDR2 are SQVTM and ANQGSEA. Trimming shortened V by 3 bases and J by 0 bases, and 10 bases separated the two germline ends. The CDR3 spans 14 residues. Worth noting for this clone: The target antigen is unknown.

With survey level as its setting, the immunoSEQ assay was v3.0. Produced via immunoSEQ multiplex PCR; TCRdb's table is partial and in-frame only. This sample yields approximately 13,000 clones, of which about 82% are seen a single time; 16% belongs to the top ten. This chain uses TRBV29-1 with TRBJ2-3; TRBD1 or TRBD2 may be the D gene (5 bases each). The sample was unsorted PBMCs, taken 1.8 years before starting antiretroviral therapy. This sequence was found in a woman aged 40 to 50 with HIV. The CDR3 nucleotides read TGCAGCGTTGATGGGGGACCGAGCACAGATACGCAGTATTTT. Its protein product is CSVDGGPSTDTQYF.